These 12 T cell receptor beta chains share one sample of origin, sequenced in a study of blood T cell repertoires in COVID-19. Produced via immunoSEQ multiplex PCR; TCRdb's table is partial and in-frame only. The sample has about 48,000 clones, about 86% seen once. Specimen: peripheral blood. The source is a woman aged 80 or over with acute or convalescent COVID-19.

This clone was seen a few times. The chain recombines TRBV7-2 with TRBJ1-5; possible D gene TRBD1, 6 bases. This CDR3 contains 15 residues. Germline V CDR1 and CDR2: SGHTA, FQGNSA. V lost 2 bases and J lost 3, with 11 bases in between. The DNA of the CDR3 is TGTGCCAGCAGCTTACGGGGACACCTCAATCAGCCCCAGCATTTT. Protein: CASSLRGHLNQPQHF.

The chain links TRBV3-1 (or the pseudogene TRBV3-2) to TRBJ1-6; D not resolved. Germline V lookup: CDR1 LGHDT, CDR2 YNNKEL (reference sequence). The CDR3 consists of 19 residues. Between the trimmed V and J ends, which lost 0 bases and 0 bases, there was a span of 15 bases. This CDR3 is CASSQDLVSSSSYNSPLHF. The DNA of the CDR3 is TGTGCCAGCAGCCAAGATCTTGTCTCCTCGAGCTCCTATAATTCACCCCTCCACTTT.

The chain uses TRBV6-1 and TRBJ2-3; TRBD2 might be the D (6 bases). This CDR3 region has 16 residues. The germline V gene encodes CDR1 MNHNS and CDR2 SASEGT. The ends were cut back, 4 bases at V and 1 base at J, with 15 bases in the middle. CDR3 DNA sequence: TGTGCCAGCAGTGCTCGGGGACTGGGAGGCACAGATACGCAGTATTTT. Protein: CASSARGLGGTDTQYF.

The chain links TRBV2 to TRBJ1-4; a possible D gene is TRBD1 (6 bases). V was clipped by 5 bases and J by 0 bases, with 10 bases between them. Germline CDR1 reads SNHLY; CDR2 reads FYNNEI. The CDR3 consists of 15 residues. The CDR3 loop is CASSRQVATNEKLFF. For the CDR3, the DNA is TGTGCCAGCAGTCGACAGGTTGCAACTAATGAAAAACTGTTTTTT.

The chain joins TRBV3-1 (or the pseudogene TRBV3-2) to TRBJ1-1; a possible D gene is TRBD1 (5 bases). V lost 0 bases to trimming and J lost 5 bases, with 13 bases between them. In germline, CDR1 is LGHDT, CDR2 YNNKEL (reference sequence). There are 15 residues in the CDR3. Written as DNA, the CDR3 is TGTGCCAGCAGCCAAGAGTCGGGGGGGAGAACTGAAGCTTTCTTT. Amino acids: CASSQESGGRTEAFF.

This chain uses TRBV6-5 with TRBJ1-1, with a tentative D call TRBD1 (5 bases). This CDR3 has 13 residues. In germline, CDR1 is MNHEY, CDR2 SVGAGI. The V end was cut by 6 bases, the J end by 3 bases, with 11 bases between. The CDR3 reads CASRPGGYTEAFF. The CDR3 DNA reads TGTGCCAGCAGACCCGGGGGGTACACTGAAGCTTTCTTT.

The chain recombines TRBV18 with TRBJ2-7; a possible D gene is TRBD2 (6 bases). The CDR3 runs 13 residues. Trimming took off 6 bases at V and 6 bases at J, with 15 bases between the two ends. The V gene's germline CDR1 is KGHSH and CDR2 LQKENI. This CDR3 is CASSRGTVSEQYF. CDR3 DNA: TGTGCCAGCTCGCGCGGGACGGTCTCCGAGCAGTACTTC.

DNA for the CDR3: TGTGCCAGCAGCCCGGACAGGGGTCAGCCCCAGCATTTT. Residues: CASSPDRGQPQHF. The chain joins TRBV11-2 to TRBJ1-5; 9 bases agree with TRBD1. The CDR3 is made up of 13 amino acids. V lost 5 bases and J lost 6; bases outside the gene matches: 2. Germline V CDR1 and CDR2: SGHAT, FQNNGV.

V usage is TRBV9 and J usage is TRBJ2-3, with a weak D call TRBD2 (7 bases). The CDR3 consists of 15 residues. Germline loops: CDR1 SGDLS, CDR2 YYNGEE. The V end lost 4 bases, the J end lost 1 base, and 13 bases lay between the germline ends. The CDR3 sequence: CASSPRGGGTDTQYF. CDR3 DNA sequence: TGTGCCAGCAGCCCGAGGGGGGGAGGCACAGATACGCAGTATTTT.

This clone was observed once. One end of the junction varies from germline; a read error may be responsible. This chain connects TRBV6-5 to TRBJ1-1; D is unresolved. The CDR3 has 13 residues. Germline lookup yields CDR1 MNHEY and CDR2 SVGAGI. The CDR3 protein is CASSKGRNAEAFF. CDR3 coding DNA: TGTGCCAGCAGCAAAGGGAGGAACGCTGAAGCTTTCTTT.

CDR3 in DNA: TGTGCCAGCAGTTACGGGGCGAATGAGCAGTTCTTC. This translates into CASSYGANEQFF. This chain joins TRBV6-2 or TRBV6-3 and TRBJ2-1, with a weak D call TRBD1 (5 bases). Per the germline V gene, CDR1 is MNHEY and CDR2 is SVGEGT. Trimming took off 2 bases at V and 7 bases at J, with 6 bases between the two ends. The CDR3 is 12 amino acids.

About this clone: Other DNA sequences in the same sample also yield this CDR3. The J gene is TRBJ1-5, the V gene TRBV2; no firm D call. Trimming pared 2 bases from V and 4 bases from J, leaving 6 bases between. CDR3 size: 13 residues. Per the germline V gene, CDR1 is SNHLY and CDR2 is FYNNEI. The chain's CDR3 is CASSETGNQPQHF. The CDR3 nucleotides read TGTGCCAGCAGTGAAACGGGAAATCAGCCCCAGCATTTT.